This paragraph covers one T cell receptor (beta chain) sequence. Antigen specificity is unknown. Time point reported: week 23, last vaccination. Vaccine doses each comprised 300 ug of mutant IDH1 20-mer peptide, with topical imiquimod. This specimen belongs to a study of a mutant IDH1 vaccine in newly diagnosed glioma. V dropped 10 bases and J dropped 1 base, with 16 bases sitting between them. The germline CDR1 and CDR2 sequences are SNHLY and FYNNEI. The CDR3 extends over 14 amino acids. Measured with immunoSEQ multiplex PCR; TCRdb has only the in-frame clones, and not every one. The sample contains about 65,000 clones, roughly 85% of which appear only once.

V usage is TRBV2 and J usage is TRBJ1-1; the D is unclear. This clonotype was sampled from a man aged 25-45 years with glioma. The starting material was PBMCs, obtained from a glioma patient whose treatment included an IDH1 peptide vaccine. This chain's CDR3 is CATTLGIANTEAFF. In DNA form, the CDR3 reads TGTGCCACCACATTAGGGATTGCGAACACTGAAGCTTTCTTT.